A selection of T cell receptor beta chains follows, all from one sample in a study of blood T cell repertoires in COVID-19. The table came from immunoSEQ multiplex PCR; TCRdb's copy has only in-frame clones and leaves some out. The table shows approximately 160,000 clones, with 90% to 95% occurring only once. Sequences were obtained from peripheral blood. These receptors were collected from a man between 45 and 60 years old with acute or convalescent COVID-19. Both conserved end residues are part of each CDR3. A D gene is named only where the DNA matches it firmly. The size of a clone is reported for some rows only, either as once, few or many, or as a class for expanded clones.

j_gene | abundance | d_gene | v_gene | CDR3aa | CDR3nt
TRBJ2-3 | - | - | TRBV6-5 | CASSHPGLHTQYF | TGTGCCAGCAGTCACCCAGGGCTCCATACGCAGTATTTT
TRBJ1-2 | once | TRBD1 | TRBV4-3 | CASSQDGRGPYGYTF | TGCGCCAGCAGCCAAGACGGCAGGGGGCCCTATGGCTACACCTTC
TRBJ2-2 | - | TRBD2 | TRBV9 | CASSPRLAVGVGTGELFF | TGTGCCAGCAGCCCCCGGCTAGCGGTGGGGGTGGGGACCGGGGAGCTGTTTTTT
TRBJ1-2 | once | - | TRBV30 | CAWSGNGVDGYTF | TGTGCCTGGAGTGGAAACGGGGTAGATGGCTACACCTTC
TRBJ1-6 | once | - | TRBV11-2 | CASSLYREPPLHF | TGTGCCAGCAGCCTTTACAGGGAGCCACCCCTCCACTTT
TRBJ2-3 | - | TRBD2 | TRBV27 | CASSADLAGGTDTQYF | TGTGCCAGCAGTGCCGATCTAGCGGGGGGCACAGATACGCAGTATTTT
TRBJ1-4 | - | - | TRBV4-2 | CASSQESGFGEKLFF | TGTGCCAGCAGCCAAGAATCAGGGTTCGGTGAAAAACTGTTTTTT
TRBJ2-1 | - | TRBD2 | TRBV4-2 | CASSQVASGGVSAYNEQFF | TGTGCCAGCAGCCAAGTGGCTAGCGGGGGGGTAAGCGCCTACAATGAGCAGTTCTTC
TRBJ1-2 | - | - | TRBV3-1/TRBV3-2 | CASSQYSTAGLNGYTF | TGTGCCAGCAGCCAATACTCGACAGCCGGGTTGAATGGCTACACCTTC
TRBJ2-5 | - | TRBD2 | TRBV2 | CATRASGGKIQTQYF | TGTGCCACTCGGGCTAGCGGGGGGAAAATTCAGACCCAGTACTTC
TRBJ2-5 | once | TRBD1 | TRBV9 | CASSVSGTGQKAQYF | TGTGCCAGCAGCGTATCCGGGACAGGGCAAAAAGCGCAGTACTTC
TRBJ2-7 | many | - | TRBV18 | CASSPGKGPYEQYF | TGTGCCAGCTCTCCGGGGAAGGGTCCCTACGAGCAGTACTTC
TRBJ2-5 | few | - | TRBV9 | CASNLGNSQETQYF | TGTGCCAGCAACCTCGGGAACTCCCAAGAGACCCAGTACTTC
TRBJ1-2 | - | TRBD1 | TRBV19 | CASSTRTGPHGYTF | TGTGCCAGTAGTACCCGGACAGGGCCCCATGGCTACACCTTC
TRBJ1-1 | - | TRBD1 | TRBV15 | CATSRGQDQNTEAFF | TGTGCCACCAGCAGGGGACAGGATCAGAACACTGAAGCTTTCTTT
TRBJ2-7 | - | - | TRBV6-1 | CASSEGQGSTYEQYF | TGTGCCAGCAGTGAAGGGCAGGGTTCAACCTACGAGCAGTACTTC
TRBJ1-2 | - | - | TRBV10-3 | CAILSSYGYTF | TGTGCCATCCTATCCTCCTATGGCTACACCTTC
TRBJ2-3 | - | - | TRBV9 | CASSVKQFTDTQYF | TGTGCCAGCAGCGTGAAACAGTTCACAGATACGCAGTATTTT
TRBJ1-2 | - | - | TRBV5-4 | CASSTFDRLLTTYGYTF | TGTGCCAGCAGCACCTTCGACAGATTGCTGACGACCTATGGCTACACCTTC
TRBJ1-4 | - | - | TRBV30 | CALEGEREKLFF | TGTGCCTTGGAGGGAGAGAGGGAAAAACTGTTTTTT
TRBJ1-1 | - | TRBD1 | TRBV5-1 | CASSFRGQGERAFF | TGCGCCAGCAGCTTCAGGGGACAGGGTGAACGAGCTTTCTTT
TRBJ2-2 | once | - | TRBV5-1 | CATSKIGTLNTGELFF | TGCGCCACCAGCAAAATAGGGACATTAAACACCGGGGAGCTGTTTTTT